This T cell receptor (beta chain) was sequenced for a study of blood T cell repertoires in COVID-19. Background on the study: Whether acute or convalescent, the COVID-19 samples came from the United States, Italy and Spain. Sample material is recorded as cDNA or gDNA derived from T cells, B-cell-depleted T cells, or PBMCs.

The authors' processing: By means of reference gene primer amplification, nucleated cell counts were estimated. Measured with immunoSEQ multiplex PCR; TCRdb has only the in-frame clones, and not every one. V, J and clone size are taken as reported in that table, and D and trimming were inferred from the DNA itself. This sample yields 130,000 to 150,000 clones, of which 84% are seen a single time; about 38% belongs to the top ten. Trimming cost V 1 base and J 7 bases, with 16 bases left between them. CDR3 length: 16 amino acids. Per germline, CDR1 SGHTA and CDR2 FQGNSA. This receptor was obtained from a human donor in a cohort sampled during active COVID-19. Sequenced material: peripheral blood. The J gene is TRBJ1-4, the V gene TRBV7-2; D not certain. The CDR3 reads CASSLDRPRRGEKLFF. The CDR3 region has the DNA TGTGCCAGCAGCTTAGATCGGCCCCGGCGAGGTGAAAAACTGTTTTTT.